This TCR beta chain is from a study of identical twins. TCRdb reanalysed the 5' RACE reads using MiXCR and keeps one entry per CDR3 protein. The sample contains 400,000 to 550,000 distinct CDR3 sequences, approximately 22% of which appear only once. Findings of the study overall: Recombination models fit unrelated individuals' TCR alpha sharing but underestimated twins'. Not following the same donors, the study drew its conclusions from cross-sectional statistical analysis.

As concerns this clonotype: Its antigen is still unknown.

J lost 5 bases, V lost 5 bases, and 9 bases had no gene match. The CDR3 is 14 amino acids. Germline-derived CDR1 and CDR2 are SQVTM and ANQGSEA. This sample was also put to use in a study of T cells expressing NK-cell markers. That source adds: One of eight sequenced donors was HCMV-seronegative; the other seven were seropositive. It remained uncertain whether the expanded NKG2C+ T cell clones were specific for HCMV antigens.

The genes are TRBV29-1 and TRBJ1-2; 9 nucleotides line up with TRBD1. This clonotype was obtained from a woman under 30 in good health. The sequencing input was CD4+ T cells sorted from blood. The CDR3 protein is CSVSDRGEKYGYTF. CDR3 sequence (DNA): TGCAGCGTTTCCGACAGGGGGGAAAAGTATGGCTACACCTTC.